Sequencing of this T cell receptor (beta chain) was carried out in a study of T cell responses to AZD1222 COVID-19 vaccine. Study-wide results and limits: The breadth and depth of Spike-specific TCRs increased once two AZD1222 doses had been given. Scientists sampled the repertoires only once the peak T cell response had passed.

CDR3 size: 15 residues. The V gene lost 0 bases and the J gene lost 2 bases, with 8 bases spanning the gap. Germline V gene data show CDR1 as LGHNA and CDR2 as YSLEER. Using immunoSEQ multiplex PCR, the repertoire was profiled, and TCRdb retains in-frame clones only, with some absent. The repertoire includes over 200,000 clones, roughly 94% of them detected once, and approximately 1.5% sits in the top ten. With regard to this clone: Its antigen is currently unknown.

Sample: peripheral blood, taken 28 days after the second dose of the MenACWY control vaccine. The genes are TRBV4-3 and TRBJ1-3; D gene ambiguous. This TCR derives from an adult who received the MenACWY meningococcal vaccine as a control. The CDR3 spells CASSQERDTGNTIYF. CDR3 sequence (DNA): TGCGCCAGCAGCCAAGAACGAGATACTGGAAACACCATATATTTT.